This TCR beta chain was observed in a study of T cell changes during pregnancy in multiple sclerosis (dated by TCRdb to the late 2010s). For context, the study as a whole: The study looked at changes in the T cell repertoire across pregnancy in women with multiple sclerosis.

CDR1 and CDR2, per the germline V gene, are ENHRY and SYGVKD. Taken from cysteine to phenylalanine, the CDR3 has 15 residues. Only the CDR3 portion is preserved as DNA: 45 bases, with reading frame beginning at the first base. V was cut back by 0 bases and J by 2 bases, leaving a gap of 11 bases between them. Library generation was performed with the immunoSEQ multiplex PCR assay. The table was pulled from immuneACCESS by TCRdb, which kept in-frame rearrangements only. Such tables lose some clones; where checked, under half of the loss comes from unresolved V genes, and the rest has no known cause. This sample comprises about 100,000 clones, 94% of them detected only once. The ten biggest clones cover approximately 0.88% of the sample. A note on this clone: The antigen it recognizes is unknown. The sample holds no much larger clone one base away, and base qualities are not on file.

This receptor was identified in a female donor with multiple sclerosis, enrolled in a pregnancy study. The sequences come from peripheral blood, collected before pregnancy. The V and J genes are TRBV10-3 and TRBJ2-7; the D gene is perhaps TRBD2, from 6 matching bases. The CDR3 corresponds to CAISESFGSAYEQYF. At the DNA level, the sequence is TGTGCCATCAGTGAGTCCTTCGGGAGTGCCTACGAGCAGTACTTC.